Here is one TCR beta chain with its context. This specimen belongs to a study of blood T cell repertoires in COVID-19. Study information: Acute and convalescent COVID-19 samples came from the United States, Italy and Spain.

Assay used: immunoSEQ multiplex PCR; TCRdb lists only in-frame clones, some missing. The sample has about 180,000 clones; 82% are singletons. The CDR3 has 18 amino acids. Trimming stripped 6 bases from V and 1 base from J, with 25 bases between. CDR1 and CDR2 from the germline V gene are SGDLS and YYNGEE. This clonotype originated in a woman aged 70-85 years with acute or convalescent COVID-19. Source material: peripheral blood. The rearrangement uses TRBV9 and TRBJ1-1, with a tentative D call TRBD1 (5 bases). The CDR3 region is CASTKTHVEGLPNTEAFF. As DNA, the CDR3 is TGTGCCAGCACTAAAACCCACGTGGAGGGGCTACCGAACACTGAAGCTTTCTTT.